The rows below give T cell receptor beta chains drawn from one sample of a study of human T cells and chemical hapten exposure. Each CDR3 protein is one row after TCRdb ran MiXCR on the RACE reads. This table has 90,000 or so distinct CDR3 sequences, 8.5% to 9% appearing once. The sample here was whole blood, taken in connection with sensitization to the hapten diphenylcyclopropenone (DPC). Source of these receptors: a man in his forties with alopecia areata. Some clones in this sample may be carry-over from other donors' samples. The CDR3 runs from the conserved cysteine through the conserved F or W. D genes are given only for firm matches.

d_call: TRBD1
j_call: TRBJ1-1
v_call: TRBV30
cdr3_aa: CAWSPTGNTEAFF

d_call: TRBD1
j_call: TRBJ2-7
v_call: TRBV3-1
cdr3_aa: CASSGDSPTYEQYF

d_call: -
j_call: TRBJ1-6
v_call: TRBV7-9
cdr3_aa: CASSSQVSPLHF

d_call: -
j_call: TRBJ2-5
v_call: TRBV7-9
cdr3_aa: CASSSIPGGKETQYF

d_call: TRBD1
j_call: TRBJ2-1
v_call: TRBV6-2/TRBV6-3
cdr3_aa: CASSSLSGGNEQFF

d_call: TRBD2
j_call: TRBJ2-5
v_call: TRBV5-6
cdr3_aa: CASSLGTSGVQETQYF

d_call: TRBD1
j_call: TRBJ2-3
v_call: TRBV29-1
cdr3_aa: CSVWEGTGIPDTQYF

d_call: TRBD2
j_call: TRBJ2-4
v_call: TRBV2
cdr3_aa: CASSEGGLIGFQYF

d_call: TRBD2
j_call: TRBJ2-1
v_call: TRBV29-1
cdr3_aa: CSVEWREGLYNEQFF

d_call: TRBD1
j_call: TRBJ2-1
v_call: TRBV29-1
cdr3_aa: CSVSPGQGPYNEQFF

d_call: -
j_call: TRBJ2-1
v_call: TRBV20-1
cdr3_aa: CSAMGKTAISYNEQFF

d_call: TRBD2
j_call: TRBJ2-5
v_call: TRBV6-5
cdr3_aa: CASSWIGLAGIQETQYF

d_call: TRBD1
j_call: TRBJ2-6
v_call: TRBV5-1
cdr3_aa: CASSLASGGAPGANVLTF

d_call: -
j_call: TRBJ1-2
v_call: TRBV6-2/TRBV6-3
cdr3_aa: CASSGGLGYGYTF

d_call: -
j_call: TRBJ2-7
v_call: TRBV12-3/TRBV12-4
cdr3_aa: CASSPRGADSYEQYF

d_call: -
j_call: TRBJ1-4
v_call: TRBV12-3/TRBV12-4
cdr3_aa: CASRSMGSGRGNEKLFF